The 11 T cell receptor beta chains in this list originate from one sample, sequenced in a study of response to subunit inactivated influenza vaccine. From the RT-PCR reads, TCRdb called clonotypes with MiXCR, one entry per CDR3 protein. The data hold roughly 500,000 distinct CDR3 sequences, with approximately 15% observed a single time. Sequenced material: CD4+ T cells sorted from PBMCs, taken less than 30 months after vaccination. The receptors come from a man aged 50-75 years who received an inactivated influenza vaccine.

CDR3 nucleotides: TGCGCCAGCAGCTTGGCCCAGGCTCAAGAGACCCAGTACTTC. Protein sequence: CASSLAQAQETQYF. The chain uses TRBV5-1 and TRBJ2-5; D remains ambiguous. The CDR3 has 14 amino acids. Germline CDR1 reads SGHRS; CDR2 reads YFSETQ. V was shortened by 0 bases and J by 2 bases, with 8 bases between the two germline ends.

This clonotype was seen a few times. This chain links TRBV12-3 or TRBV12-4 with TRBJ1-3; 8 bases are shared with TRBD1. The CDR3 loop spans 16 amino acids. V dropped 5 bases and J dropped 4; count of bases not matched to a gene: 10. CDR3: CASSGGQGLSGNTIYF. The CDR3 DNA sequence: TGTGCCAGCAGTGGCGGACAGGGACTGAGCGGAAACACCATATATTTT.

The chain carries TRBV27 and TRBJ2-5; 12 bases agree with TRBD2. V was clipped by 3 bases and J by 5 bases; unmatched bases: 4. This CDR3 spans 15 amino acids. Germline values: CDR1 MNHEY, CDR2 SMNVEV (reference sequence). The CDR3 DNA reads as TGTGCCAGCAGTTTCAGACTAGCGGGAGTGGAGACCCAGTACTTC. Translating gives CASSFRLAGVETQYF.

Only a few counts were recorded for this clonotype. J is TRBJ2-7 and V is TRBV20-1, with D perhaps being TRBD1 or TRBD2 (5 bases each). V gave up 1 base and J gave up 2 bases, with 12 bases separating them. The V gene's germline CDR1 is DFQATT and CDR2 SNEGSKA (reference sequence). The CDR3 sequence is 14 residues long. CDR3 nucleotide sequence: TGCAGTGCTAGAGGGGGGACGACAACCTACGAGCAGTACTTC. Amino acid sequence: CSARGGTTTYEQYF.

The rearrangement links TRBV20-1 to TRBJ2-5; TRBD2 aligns across 9 bases. With V trimmed by 1 base and J by 4 bases, 4 bases remained unmatched. This CDR3 contains 14 residues. Germline V CDR1 and CDR2: DFQATT, SNEGSKA (reference sequence). This CDR3 is CSARVAGVGETQYF. As DNA, the CDR3 is TGCAGTGCTAGAGTAGCGGGAGTGGGAGAGACCCAGTACTTC.

This clonotype was counted ten times or more. The chain combines TRBV27 with TRBJ1-6, with 7 positions matching TRBD1. This CDR3 has 16 residues. V was pared by 4 bases and J by 4 bases, with 7 bases of the junction left unmatched. CDR1 is MNHEY and CDR2 is SMNVEV in the germline V gene (reference sequence). CDR3 nucleotides: TGTGCCAGCAGTTCCTCCGGGACAGCTTATAATTCACCCCTCCACTTT. It is translated as CASSSSGTAYNSPLHF.

The table lists this clonotype with a few counts. The genes are TRBV20-1 and TRBJ2-3; unclear D gene. This CDR3 region has 15 residues. Looked up from germline, CDR1 is DFQATT and CDR2 is SNEGSKA (reference sequence). Deletions cut 0 bases from V and 3 bases from J, with 13 bases between. The CDR3 DNA reads TGCAGTGCTAGAGACCCAGTGACACAGACAGATACGCAGTATTTT. This encodes CSARDPVTQTDTQYF.

The V and J genes are TRBV5-4 and TRBJ2-2; D possibly corresponds to TRBD2 (6 bases). V was clipped by 3 bases and J by 6 bases, with 15 bases between them. CDR1 and CDR2 from the germline V gene are SGHNT and YYREEE (reference sequence). This CDR3 is 15 amino acids long. This CDR3 reads CASSSDRREPGELFF. DNA of the CDR3: TGTGCCAGCAGCTCAGATAGGAGGGAACCCGGGGAGCTGTTTTTT.

The V call is TRBV12-3 or TRBV12-4, the J call TRBJ1-4; 7 nucleotides align to TRBD1. J was trimmed by 10 bases and V by 5 bases; bases with no gene match: 10. CDR3 length equals 14 residues. CDR3 protein: CASSGDSESGKLFF. CDR3 nucleotides: TGTGCCAGCAGTGGGGACAGCGAAAGCGGAAAACTGTTTTTT.

The chain couples TRBV4-1 to TRBJ2-3; 10 nucleotides match TRBD2. V was pared by 1 base and J by 1 base, with 5 bases of the junction left unmatched. This CDR3 has 17 amino acids. Germline V gene lookup returns CDR1 MGHRA and CDR2 YSYEKL. CDR3 coding DNA: TGCGCCAGCAGCCAAGGTAGCGGGGGGCGGCGCACAGATACGCAGTATTTT. Encoded protein: CASSQGSGGRRTDTQYF.

The chain has TRBV7-9 and TRBJ2-3; 8 positions match TRBD1. The V gene end was trimmed by 0 bases and the J gene end by 3 bases; junction bases not matched to a gene: 5. The CDR3 is 16 residues long. CDR1 SEHNR and CDR2 FQNEAQ come from the germline V gene (reference sequence). The CDR3 DNA sequence: TGTGCCAGCAGCTTAGCCCCAACAGGGGGGACAGATACGCAGTATTTT. It is translated as CASSLAPTGGTDTQYF.